The 27 T cell receptor beta chains below were found in one sample sequenced in a study of blood T cell repertoires in COVID-19. The assay was immunoSEQ multiplex PCR, and TCRdb's table has in-frame clones only and misses some. The sample lists about 200,000 clones, roughly 88% occurring once. Sequences were obtained from peripheral blood. The source of these receptors is a man aged 45-65 years with COVID-19, enrolled during active disease.

The chain carries TRBV11-2 and TRBJ1-4, with 9 bases aligning to TRBD1. This CDR3 spans 14 amino acids. In germline, CDR1 is SGHAT, CDR2 FQNNGV. V gave up 5 bases and J gave up 8 bases; unmatched junction bases: 6. The CDR3 loop is CASSRDRAEEKLFF. Here the CDR3 DNA reads TGTGCCAGCAGCCGGGACAGGGCTGAAGAAAAACTGTTTTTT. Together with reference TRBV11-2 and TRBJ1-4, the CDR3 gives the full variable domain: EAGVAQSPRYKIIEKRQSVAFWCNPISGHATLYWYQQILGQGPKLLIQFQNNGVVDDSQLPKDRFSAERLKGVDSTLKIQPAKLEDSAVYLCASSRDRAEEKLFFGSGTQLSVL.

V usage is TRBV5-1 and J usage is TRBJ1-6, with TRBD1 as a possible D gene (5 bases). Trimming shortened V by 0 bases and J by 0 bases, and 13 bases separated the two germline ends. The CDR3 loop spans 18 amino acids. Per the germline V gene, CDR1 is SGHRS and CDR2 is YFSETQ. The CDR3 protein is CASSLVDTSSSYNSPLHF. The CDR3 region has the DNA TGCGCCAGCAGCTTGGTGGACACATCGAGCTCCTATAATTCACCCCTCCACTTT.

The chain combines TRBV11-3 with TRBJ2-2; no clear D gene. The CDR3 totals 16 residues. CDR1 is SGHNT and CDR2 is YENEEA in the germline V gene. V was trimmed by 0 bases and J by 7 bases, leaving 15 bases between them. CDR3 residues: CASSLDSLRFVGELFF. In nucleotides, the CDR3 is TGTGCCAGCAGCTTAGACTCCTTGAGATTTGTCGGGGAGCTGTTTTTT. Full variable domain (missing parts from reference TRBV11-3 and TRBJ2-2): EAGVVQSPRYKIIEKKQPVAFWCNPISGHNTLYWYLQNLGQGPELLIRYENEEAVDDSQLPKDRFSAERLKGVDSTLKIQPAELGDSAVYLCASSLDSLRFVGELFFGEGSRLTVL.

This clone was detected only once. The chain is built from TRBV7-2 and TRBJ2-7; 10 bases map to TRBD1. V trimming: 4 bases; J trimming: 2 bases; junction bases outside the gene matches: 8. Germline V CDR1 and CDR2: SGHTA, FQGNSA. This CDR3 region has 16 residues. DNA of the CDR3: TGTGCCAGCAGCTCGGGACAGGGGCGAAAGACCTACGAGCAGTACTTC. Encoded protein: CASSSGQGRKTYEQYF.

The chain has TRBV5-1 and TRBJ1-4; TRBD1 matches 8 bases. CDR1 and CDR2 from the germline V gene are SGHRS and YFSETQ. The CDR3 sequence is 15 residues long. With 0 bases clipped from V and 10 bases from J, the junction kept 8 bases outside the gene matches. CDR3 nucleotides: TGCGCCAGCAGCTTGGAGGCAGGGGGCGTCGGAAAACTGTTTTTT. It yields the protein CASSLEAGGVGKLFF.

This rearrangement joins TRBV5-5 to TRBJ1-1; D is unresolved. Germline CDR1 SGHKS, CDR2 YYEKEE (reference sequence). The germline V and J ends were trimmed by 4 bases and 1 base, with 8 bases remaining between them. CDR3 length: 13 amino acids. The CDR3 coding sequence is TGTGCCAGCAGCCCTGCAGGGAACACTGAAGCTTTCTTT. This codes for CASSPAGNTEAFF.

CDR3 sequence reads: CASSLDREGSEKLFF. CDR3 nucleotide sequence: TGTGCCAGCAGCCTGGACAGGGAGGGAAGCGAAAAACTGTTTTTT. The chain has TRBV27 and TRBJ1-4, with 8 nucleotides matching TRBD1. Germline trimming cut 6 bases from V and 8 bases from J; bases unmatched to any gene: 11. In germline, CDR1 is MNHEY, CDR2 SMNVEV (reference sequence). The CDR3 runs to 15 residues.

CDR3: CATSGNTGELFF. The DNA of the CDR3 is TGTGCTACTAGCGGGAACACCGGGGAGCTGTTTTTT. J is TRBJ2-2 and V is TRBV25-1; the match to TRBD2 covers 8 bases. CDR3 length: 12 amino acids. Germline loops: CDR1 MGHDK, CDR2 SYGVNS.

J is TRBJ2-3 and V is TRBV6-5; TRBD2 matches 10 bases. The V segment lost 0 bases and the J segment 4 bases; nucleotides outside the gene matches: 4. Germline CDR1 is MNHEY and CDR2 is SVGAGI. The CDR3 sequence is 16 residues long. The DNA of the CDR3 is TGTGCCAGCAGTTACTCGGCTAGCGGGAGCCCAGATACGCAGTATTTT. It is translated as CASSYSASGSPDTQYF.

The chain has TRBV6-6 and TRBJ2-3; D may be TRBD1 (6 bases). The ends were cut back, 2 bases at V and 0 bases at J, with 12 bases in the middle. The CDR3 is 16 residues long. Germline CDR1 and CDR2: MNHNY and SVGAGI (reference sequence). CDR3 sequence: CASSYVGGISTDTQYF. The CDR3 DNA is TGTGCCAGCAGTTACGTTGGGGGCATCAGCACAGATACGCAGTATTTT.

The gene calls are TRBV16 and TRBJ2-3; 12 bases agree with TRBD2. The CDR3 spans 18 residues. The V gene's germline CDR1 is KGHSY and CDR2 FQNENV. V shed 0 bases, J shed 6 bases, and the junction held 10 bases outside the gene matches. CDR3 loop: CASSQSLASGGAVDTQYF. The CDR3 nucleotides read TGTGCCAGCAGCCAATCGTTGGCTAGCGGGGGGGCCGTGGATACGCAGTATTTT.

In regard to this clone: Other DNA sequences within the sample encode an identical CDR3. V gene TRBV5-1 combines with J gene TRBJ1-1, with TRBD1 identical over 7 bases. The J segment lost 1 base and the V segment lost 4 bases, leaving 4 bases of the junction unmatched. The CDR3 totals 14 residues. The germline V gene has CDR1 SGHRS and CDR2 YFSETQ. The DNA for the CDR3 is TGCGCCAGCAGCAGGGGACAGTCGAACACTGAAGCTTTCTTT. This sequence encodes CASSRGQSNTEAFF.

V usage is TRBV6-6 and J usage is TRBJ1-1; 9 bases are a match to TRBD1. The CDR3 is 14 residues long. J gave up 1 base and V 6 bases, and 3 bases lay outside the gene matches. Germline loops: CDR1 MNHNY, CDR2 SVGAGI (reference sequence). The CDR3 loop is CASSQQGANTEAFF. For the CDR3, the DNA is TGTGCCAGCAGCCAACAGGGGGCGAACACTGAAGCTTTCTTT.

V usage is TRBV11-2 and J usage is TRBJ2-7; D remains ambiguous. CDR3 length equals 11 residues. The germline V gene encodes CDR1 SGHAT and CDR2 FQNNGV. V lost 4 bases and J 1 base, leaving 2 bases between the germline ends. This CDR3 is CASSSSYEQYF. CDR3 coding DNA: TGTGCCAGCAGCTCATCCTACGAGCAGTACTTC. Full variable domain (remainder filled in from reference TRBV11-2 and TRBJ2-7): EAGVAQSPRYKIIEKRQSVAFWCNPISGHATLYWYQQILGQGPKLLIQFQNNGVVDDSQLPKDRFSAERLKGVDSTLKIQPAKLEDSAVYLCASSSSYEQYFGPGTRLTVT.

The sample holds one count of this clone. This rearrangement joins TRBV5-4 to TRBJ1-2; a possible D gene is TRBD1 (5 bases). The CDR3 sequence is 14 residues long. The V gene's germline CDR1 is SGHNT and CDR2 YYREEE (reference sequence). V was pared by 7 bases and J by 3 bases, with 16 bases between. The CDR3 loop reads CASSSGLQDYGYTF. DNA of the CDR3: TGTGCCAGCTCTTCAGGTTTACAGGACTATGGCTACACCTTC. The full variable domain, completed using reference TRBV5-4 and TRBJ1-2, is ETGVTQSPTHLIKTRGQQVTLRCSSQSGHNTVSWYQQALGQGPQFIFQYYREEENGRGNFPPRFSGLQFPNYSSELNVNALELDDSALYLCASSSGLQDYGYTFGSGTRLTVV.

This clone was seen just once. The J gene is TRBJ2-1, the V gene TRBV7-9; TRBD2 might be the D (6 bases). Germline values: CDR1 SEHNR, CDR2 FQNEAQ (reference sequence). CDR3 length: 15 amino acids. V lost 3 bases, J lost 1 base, and 10 bases lay in between. CDR3 in DNA: TGTGCCAGCAGCTTGCTAGCGCTTTCCTACAATGAGCAGTTCTTC. It encodes CASSLLALSYNEQFF.

This sequence joins TRBV6-6 and TRBJ2-7; 9 bases match TRBD2. The CDR3 covers 15 residues. The V gene end was trimmed by 2 bases and the J gene end by 3 bases; junction bases not matched to a gene: 5. Germline CDR1 and CDR2: MNHNY and SVGAGI (reference sequence). The CDR3 bases are TGTGCCAGCAGTTACCCTAGCGGGGACTACTACGAGCAGTACTTC. It encodes CASSYPSGDYYEQYF.

As concerns this clone: Sequence at one end of the junction differs from germline and may be a read error. CDR3 protein: CTSSLARNEQFF. The CDR3 coding sequence is TGTACCAGCAGCTTGGCCCGGAATGAGCAGTTCTTC. The J gene is TRBJ2-1, the V gene TRBV5-4; D remains unclear. Germline V CDR1 and CDR2: SGHNT, YYREEE (reference sequence). The CDR3 has 12 amino acids.

The chain links TRBV24-1 to TRBJ1-2, with 7 bases that match TRBD1. The CDR3 covers 18 residues. V trimming: 4 bases; J trimming: 4 bases; junction bases outside the gene matches: 17. Germline assignment: CDR1 KGHDR and CDR2 SFDVKD. CDR3 region: CATSDQGDSPVLGYGYTF. The CDR3 nucleotides read TGTGCCACCAGTGACCAGGGGGACAGCCCCGTCTTGGGCTATGGCTACACCTTC.

The chain carries TRBV10-1 and TRBJ2-1, with D unresolved. CDR1 WNHNN and CDR2 SYGVQD come from the germline V gene (reference sequence). CDR3 size: 14 residues. V was pared by 4 bases and J by 0 bases, with 7 bases between. DNA for the CDR3: TGCGCCAGCAGTGCGGAGAGCTCCTACAATGAGCAGTTCTTC. Its translation is CASSAESSYNEQFF.

This clone has only one observation. This chain uses TRBV2 with TRBJ1-3; no reliable D call. Trimming stripped 7 bases from V and 0 bases from J, with 10 bases between. Germline assignment: CDR1 SNHLY and CDR2 FYNNEI. The CDR3 consists of 14 residues. CDR3 nucleotides: TGTGCCAGCACCGAGGGCGTCTCTGGAAACACCATATATTTT. Translated: CASTEGVSGNTIYF.

This chain uses TRBV4-2 with TRBJ2-2, with D possibly TRBD1 on 5 matching bases. V lost 1 base to trimming and J lost 6 bases, with 15 bases between them. This CDR3 contains 16 residues. Per the germline V gene, CDR1 is LGHNA and CDR2 is YNFKEQ. In DNA, the CDR3 is TGTGCCAGCAGCCAAGTTTCTGGCAGGGTGGCCGGGGAGCTGTTTTTT. Its protein product is CASSQVSGRVAGELFF.

The genes are TRBV19 and TRBJ1-1, with TRBD1 matching 7 bases. The V segment lost 5 bases and the J segment 8 bases; nucleotides outside the gene matches: 11. From germline, CDR1 is LNHDA and CDR2 SQIVND (reference sequence). The CDR3 loop spans 14 amino acids. CDR3 DNA: TGTGCCAGTAGTGGCCTCGGGACAGTAAGAGAAGCTTTCTTT. This sequence encodes CASSGLGTVREAFF.

The chain uses TRBV5-1 and TRBJ1-4; 8 nucleotides line up with TRBD1. Germline-derived CDR1 and CDR2 are SGHRS and YFSETQ. V trimming: 2 bases; J trimming: 7 bases; junction bases outside the gene matches: 7. This CDR3 comprises 15 residues. As DNA, the CDR3 is TGCGCCAGCAGCTTCTCCGGGACAGGTGGTGAAAAACTGTTTTTT. Translated: CASSFSGTGGEKLFF.

This clone occurred once. The chain is built from TRBV4-3 and TRBJ1-2; D is unclear. Germline-derived CDR1 and CDR2 are LGHNA and YSLEER. The CDR3 loop spans 13 amino acids. V dropped 5 bases and J dropped 3 bases, with 10 bases sitting between them. The CDR3 loop is CASSSERDYGYTF. As DNA, the CDR3 is TGCGCCAGCAGCTCCGAGAGGGACTATGGCTACACCTTC.

This chain uses TRBV3-1 (or the pseudogene TRBV3-2) with TRBJ2-7; no clear D. Trimming removed 1 base from V and 6 bases from J, with 16 bases in between. The CDR3 consists of 15 residues. The germline CDR1 and CDR2 sequences are LGHDT and YNNKEL (reference sequence). The DNA for the CDR3 is TGTGCCAGCAGCCAAGCCCTCATAACGTCTACCGAGCAGTACTTC. It encodes CASSQALITSTEQYF.

Of note for this clone: The conserved final phenylalanine or tryptophan is absent from the CDR3, which likely points to a read error. V is TRBV7-8 and J is TRBJ2-7; D remains unclear. This CDR3 is 13 amino acids long. Germline V gene sequence: CDR1 SGHVS, CDR2 FQNEAQ. Between the trimmed V and J ends, which lost 2 bases and 1 base, there was a span of 6 bases. The DNA of the CDR3 is TGTGCCAGCAGCTTACAGGATTCCTACGAGCAGTACCTC. It encodes CASSLQDSYEQYL.